This entry lists 9 T cell receptor beta chains sequenced from one sample in a study of cytomegalovirus exposure and HLA in healthy donors. A multiplex PCR was run with 60 Vbeta primers and 13 Jbeta primers. This table comes from immunoSEQ multiplex PCR, and its TCRdb copy is limited to in-frame clones, with some not included. The sample has 200,000 or so clones; roughly four fifths are singletons. Sequenced input: PBMCs. These receptors all stem from a woman aged 50 to 60 in good health and CMV-seropositive.

This rearrangement joins TRBV5-1 to TRBJ1-4; D unresolved. The germline gives CDR1 SGHRS, CDR2 YFSETQ. This CDR3 is 13 amino acids long. The V end lost 7 bases, the J end lost 0 bases, and 7 bases lay between the germline ends. The CDR3 loop reads CASATATNEKLFF. The CDR3 nucleotides are TGCGCCAGCGCCACTGCAACTAATGAAAAACTGTTTTTT.

This chain joins TRBV5-1 and TRBJ2-4; a weak D match, TRBD1 (6 bases). This CDR3 contains 14 residues. Trimming shortened V by 4 bases and J by 2 bases, and 10 bases separated the two germline ends. Germline V lookup: CDR1 SGHRS, CDR2 YFSETQ. In DNA form, the CDR3 reads TGCGCCAGCAGCGGGGGCACGACCAAAAACATTCAGTACTTC. Translation gives CASSGGTTKNIQYF.

As concerns this clone: The germline gene is not matched at one end of the junction; a read error may be the cause. J is TRBJ1-2 and V is TRBV6-5, with 10 bases that match TRBD1. The CDR3 extends over 15 amino acids. CDR1 is MNHEY and CDR2 is SVGAGI in the germline V gene. The CDR3: CASSYRDRGNYGYTF. In DNA form, the CDR3 reads TGTGCTAGCAGTTATAGGGACAGGGGTAACTATGGCTACACCTTC.

This clone turned up a few times. The chain joins TRBV6-1 to TRBJ1-3; D possibly corresponds to TRBD1 (5 bases). Germline CDR1 is MNHNS and CDR2 is SASEGT. V was cut by 6 bases and J by 2 bases, with 14 bases left in between. CDR3 length: 15 residues. CDR3 coding DNA: TGTGCCAGCAGGGGCGGGACGGCGCCTGGAAACACCATATATTTT. This translates into CASRGGTAPGNTIYF.

The chain employs TRBV7-9 and TRBJ2-3; TRBD2 aligns across 11 bases. The CDR3 runs 16 residues. Trimming at V came to 4 bases and at J to 0 bases, leaving 3 bases not matched to a gene. Germline CDR1 reads SEHNR; CDR2 reads FQNEAQ (reference sequence). The CDR3 region is CASSSGLAGSTDTQYF. Here the CDR3 DNA reads TGTGCCAGCAGCTCCGGACTAGCGGGTAGCACAGATACGCAGTATTTT. Combining the CDR3 with reference TRBV7-9 and TRBJ2-3 gives the whole variable domain DTGVSQNPRHKITKRGQNVTFRCDPISEHNRLYWYRQTLGQGPEFLTYFQNEAQLEKSRLLSDRFSAERPKGSFSTLEIQRTEQGDSAMYLCASSSGLAGSTDTQYFGPGTRLTVL.

The gene calls are TRBV5-6 and TRBJ2-4; tentative D call: TRBD1 (8 bases). Germline V gene lookup returns CDR1 SGHDT and CDR2 YYEEEE. CDR3 size: 15 residues. The ends were cut back, 3 bases at V and 6 bases at J, with 16 bases in the middle. In DNA, the CDR3 is TGTGCCAGCAGCTGGGAGGGACAGGCCGGAAACATTCAGTACTTC. This sequence encodes CASSWEGQAGNIQYF. The full variable domain, its missing parts supplied by reference TRBV5-6 and TRBJ2-4, is DAGVTQSPTHLIKTRGQQVTLRCSPKSGHDTVSWYQQALGQGPQFIFQYYEEEERQRGNFPDRFSGHQFPNYSSELNVNALLLGDSALYLCASSWEGQAGNIQYFGAGTRLSVL.

V is TRBV19 and J is TRBJ1-4; no firm D call. The CDR3 is made up of 15 amino acids. V lost 5 bases to trimming and J lost 0 bases, with 10 bases between them. CDR1 and CDR2 from the germline V gene are LNHDA and SQIVND (reference sequence). CDR3 nucleotides: TGTGCCAGTAGTGCCCAATCGGCAACTAATGAAAAACTGTTTTTT. Its translation: CASSAQSATNEKLFF. The complete variable domain, with remaining parts taken from reference TRBV19 and TRBJ1-4, reads DGGITQSPKYLFRKEGQNVTLSCEQNLNHDAMYWYRQDPGQGLRLIYYSQIVNDFQKGDIAEGYSVSREKKESFPLTVTSAQKNPTAFYLCASSAQSATNEKLFFGSGTQLSVL.

J is TRBJ2-3 and V is TRBV19; possibly TRBD2 for D (6 bases). The CDR3 contains 14 residues. Between the trimmed V and J ends, which lost 1 base and 6 bases, there was a span of 11 bases. The germline CDR1 and CDR2 sequences are LNHDA and SQIVND (reference sequence). The CDR3 nucleotides read TGTGCCAGTAGTATAGCGGGAGCTCAGGATACGCAGTATTTT. Protein product: CASSIAGAQDTQYF.

The table lists this clone with a count of one. CDR3 in DNA: TGTGCCAGCTCACCACCCGGAGGGGTTGGGCCCCAGCATTTT. Its protein is CASSPPGGVGPQHF. This sequence joins TRBV18 and TRBJ1-5, with D possibly TRBD1 on 5 matching bases. The CDR3 runs 14 residues. Germline V gene lookup returns CDR1 KGHSH and CDR2 LQKENI. The V end was cut by 0 bases, the J end by 9 bases, with 12 bases between.